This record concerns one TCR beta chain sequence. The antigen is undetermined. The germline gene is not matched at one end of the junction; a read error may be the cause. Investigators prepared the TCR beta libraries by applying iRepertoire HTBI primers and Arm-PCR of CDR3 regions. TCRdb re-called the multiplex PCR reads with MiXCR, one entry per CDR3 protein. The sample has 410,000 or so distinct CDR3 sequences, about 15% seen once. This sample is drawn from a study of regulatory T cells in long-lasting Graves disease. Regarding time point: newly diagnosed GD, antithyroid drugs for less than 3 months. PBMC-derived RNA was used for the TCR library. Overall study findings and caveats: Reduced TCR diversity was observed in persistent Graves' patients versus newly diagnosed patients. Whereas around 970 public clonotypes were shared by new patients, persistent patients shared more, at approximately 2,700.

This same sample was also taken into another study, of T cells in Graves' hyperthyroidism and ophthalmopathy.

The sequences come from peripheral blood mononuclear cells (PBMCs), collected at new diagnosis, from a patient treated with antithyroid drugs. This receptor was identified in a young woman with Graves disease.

CDR3 sequence reads: CVSSSDRENTGELFF. The DNA of the CDR3 is TGTGTCAGCAGTTCGGACAGGGAAAACACCGGGGAGCTGTTTTTT. The chain uses TRBV12-3 or TRBV12-4 and TRBJ2-2; 8 bases match TRBD1. The CDR3 runs to 15 residues.